A selection of T cell receptor beta chains follows, all from one sample in a study of blood T cells in healthy people across ages. Each CDR3 protein is one row after TCRdb ran MiXCR on the 5' RACE reads. Counted here are over 600,000 distinct CDR3 sequences, 56% occurring once; the ten biggest clones make up roughly 26%. Material: blood. These receptors were taken from a man between 35 and 55 years old in good health. Both conserved end residues are trimmed from each CDR3. A row's size may be missing; if present it is once, few, many or a size class.

CDR3 protein: ASRWEWGNYGYT
V gene: TRBV5-5
J gene: TRBJ1-2
clone size: once

CDR3 protein: ASSTGLSGTYNEQF
V gene: TRBV7-9
J gene: TRBJ2-1
clone size: NA

CDR3 protein: ASSYSGVGGETQY
V gene: TRBV6-5
J gene: TRBJ2-5
clone size: few

CDR3 protein: VSSTDSVQETQY
V gene: TRBV5-1
J gene: TRBJ2-5
clone size: once

CDR3 protein: SVARDSRSYEQY
V gene: TRBV29-1
J gene: TRBJ2-7
clone size: NA

CDR3 protein: ASSRFGLPSYNEQF
V gene: TRBV14
J gene: TRBJ2-1
clone size: NA

CDR3 protein: ASSLEGGVNYNEQF
V gene: TRBV7-9
J gene: TRBJ2-1
clone size: NA

CDR3 protein: ASSGNSEQF
V gene: TRBV9
J gene: TRBJ2-1
clone size: NA

CDR3 protein: ASSEESRGDTQY
V gene: TRBV2
J gene: TRBJ2-3
clone size: NA

CDR3 protein: ASSLGGRTLGEQF
V gene: TRBV12-3/TRBV12-4
J gene: TRBJ2-1
clone size: once

CDR3 protein: ASNRGGIQY
V gene: TRBV2
J gene: NA
clone size: few

CDR3 protein: ASSKKTELYGYT
V gene: TRBV12-3/TRBV12-4
J gene: TRBJ1-2
clone size: NA

CDR3 protein: ASSASGSYEQY
V gene: TRBV9
J gene: TRBJ2-7
clone size: NA

CDR3 protein: ASSPLGQTLSYNEQY
V gene: TRBV28
J gene: TRBJ2-7
clone size: many

CDR3 protein: ASSSAGQGAYEQY
V gene: TRBV7-9
J gene: TRBJ2-7
clone size: NA

CDR3 protein: ASSVHQGLADTQY
V gene: TRBV25-1
J gene: TRBJ2-3
clone size: NA

CDR3 protein: ASSQEVHTGQGGTQY
V gene: TRBV4-3
J gene: TRBJ2-5
clone size: NA

CDR3 protein: SAHEQETQY
V gene: TRBV29-1
J gene: NA
clone size: few

CDR3 protein: ASSVRTYNEQF
V gene: TRBV27
J gene: TRBJ2-1
clone size: NA

CDR3 protein: SVVRANEQF
V gene: TRBV29-1
J gene: TRBJ2-1
clone size: NA

CDR3 protein: ASSQRGLAPYNEQF
V gene: TRBV27
J gene: TRBJ2-1
clone size: NA

CDR3 protein: SARDPGAQETQY
V gene: TRBV20-1
J gene: TRBJ2-5
clone size: NA

CDR3 protein: ASERYEQY
V gene: TRBV9
J gene: TRBJ2-7
clone size: few

CDR3 protein: SVAGGGEADTQY
V gene: TRBV29-1
J gene: TRBJ2-3
clone size: NA

CDR3 protein: ASSGYRQPSTDTQY
V gene: TRBV2
J gene: TRBJ2-3
clone size: NA

CDR3 protein: SASGGAVVNEQF
V gene: TRBV20-1
J gene: TRBJ2-1
clone size: few

CDR3 protein: ARSQGRTSGANVLT
V gene: TRBV3-1
J gene: TRBJ2-6
clone size: once

CDR3 protein: SAEGTGRGPEQF
V gene: TRBV20-1
J gene: TRBJ2-1
clone size: NA

CDR3 protein: ATRRDYEQY
V gene: TRBV10-3
J gene: TRBJ2-7
clone size: NA

CDR3 protein: SVSWRVLGEQY
V gene: TRBV29-1
J gene: TRBJ2-7
clone size: few

CDR3 protein: SATARVLRETQY
V gene: TRBV20-1
J gene: TRBJ2-5
clone size: NA

CDR3 protein: ASSQTGTGDYEQY
V gene: TRBV18
J gene: TRBJ2-7
clone size: NA

CDR3 protein: ASSQDRARSYEQY
V gene: TRBV7-2
J gene: TRBJ2-7
clone size: NA

CDR3 protein: SARDTLTTDTQY
V gene: TRBV20-1
J gene: TRBJ2-3
clone size: NA

CDR3 protein: ASSWTVESYEQY
V gene: TRBV27
J gene: TRBJ2-7
clone size: once

CDR3 protein: ASSPWDRLTEAF
V gene: TRBV5-5
J gene: TRBJ1-1
clone size: NA

CDR3 protein: ASSVETSGGYNEQF
V gene: TRBV9
J gene: TRBJ2-1
clone size: NA

CDR3 protein: SVGPTQY
V gene: TRBV29-1
J gene: NA
clone size: few

CDR3 protein: ASSSLGAGGSSPLH
V gene: TRBV7-9
J gene: TRBJ1-6
clone size: NA

CDR3 protein: ASSLERRQTDTQY
V gene: TRBV12-3/TRBV12-4
J gene: TRBJ2-3
clone size: once

CDR3 protein: ASSLGWRLQETQY
V gene: TRBV5-1
J gene: TRBJ2-5
clone size: few

CDR3 protein: ASHSGTRSSHEQY
V gene: TRBV11-3
J gene: TRBJ2-7
clone size: NA